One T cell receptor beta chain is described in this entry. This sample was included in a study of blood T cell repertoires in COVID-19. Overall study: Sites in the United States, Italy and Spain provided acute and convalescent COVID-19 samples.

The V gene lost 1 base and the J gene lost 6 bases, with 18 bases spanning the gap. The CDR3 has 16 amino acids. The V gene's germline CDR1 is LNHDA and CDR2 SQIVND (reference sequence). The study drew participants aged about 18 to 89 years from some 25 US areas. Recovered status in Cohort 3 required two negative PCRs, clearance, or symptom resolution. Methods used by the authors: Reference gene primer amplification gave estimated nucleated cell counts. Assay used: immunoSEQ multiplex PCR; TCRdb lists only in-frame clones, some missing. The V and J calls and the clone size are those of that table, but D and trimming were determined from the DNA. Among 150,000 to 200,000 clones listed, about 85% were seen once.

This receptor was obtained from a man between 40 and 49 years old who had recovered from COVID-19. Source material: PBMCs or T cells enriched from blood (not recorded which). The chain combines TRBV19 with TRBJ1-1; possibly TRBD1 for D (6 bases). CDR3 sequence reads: CASSIGSGGSKAEAFF. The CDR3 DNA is TGTGCCAGTAGTATAGGTAGCGGGGGCTCGAAGGCTGAAGCTTTCTTT.